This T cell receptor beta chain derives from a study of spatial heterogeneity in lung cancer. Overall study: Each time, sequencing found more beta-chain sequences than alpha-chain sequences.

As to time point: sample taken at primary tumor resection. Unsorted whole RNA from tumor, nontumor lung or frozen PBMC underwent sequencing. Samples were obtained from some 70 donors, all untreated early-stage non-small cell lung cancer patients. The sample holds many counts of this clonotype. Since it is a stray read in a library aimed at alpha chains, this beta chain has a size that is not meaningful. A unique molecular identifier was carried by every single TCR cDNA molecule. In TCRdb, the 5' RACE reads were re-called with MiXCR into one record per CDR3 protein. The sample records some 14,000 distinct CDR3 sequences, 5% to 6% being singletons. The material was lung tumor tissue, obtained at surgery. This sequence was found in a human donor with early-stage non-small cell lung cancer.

CDR3 DNA: TGTGCCAGCAGTTTCGGGACAGTCTATAATTCACCCCTCCACTTT. This translates into CASSFGTVYNSPLHF. This chain links TRBV6-5 with TRBJ1-6, with 7 bases lining up with TRBD1. The V gene's germline CDR1 is MNHEY and CDR2 SVGAGI. The CDR3 runs 15 residues. With 4 bases clipped from V and 3 bases from J, the junction kept 3 bases outside the gene matches.